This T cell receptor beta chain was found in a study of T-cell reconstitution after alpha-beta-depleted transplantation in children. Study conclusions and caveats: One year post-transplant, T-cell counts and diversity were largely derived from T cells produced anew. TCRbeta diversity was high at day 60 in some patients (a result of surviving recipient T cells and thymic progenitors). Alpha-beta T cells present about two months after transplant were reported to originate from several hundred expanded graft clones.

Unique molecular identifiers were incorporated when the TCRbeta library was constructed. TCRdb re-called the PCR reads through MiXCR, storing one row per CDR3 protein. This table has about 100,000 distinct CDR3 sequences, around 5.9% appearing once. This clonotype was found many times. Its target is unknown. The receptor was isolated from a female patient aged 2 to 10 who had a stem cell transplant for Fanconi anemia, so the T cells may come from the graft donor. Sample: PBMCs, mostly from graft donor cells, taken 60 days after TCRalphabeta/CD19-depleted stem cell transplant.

This CDR3 is CASSPNPMVRYF. The CDR3 nucleotides are TGTGCCAGCAGCCCCAATCCTATGGTTCGGTACTTC. The chain uses TRBV11-1 and TRBJ2-7; D uncertain. The CDR3 is 12 amino acids. The germline V and J ends were trimmed by 5 bases and 12 bases, with 17 bases remaining between them. CDR1 SGHAT and CDR2 FQDESV come from the germline V gene (reference sequence).